These 20 T cell receptor beta chains originate from one sample sequenced in a study of cytomegalovirus exposure and HLA in healthy donors. Libraries were prepared by immunoSEQ multiplex PCR; TCRdb keeps only in-frame clonotypes and omits some of them. The sample records about 70,000 clones, 80% to 95% being singletons. The sample consisted of PBMCs. The source is a young man in good health and CMV-seropositive.

This CDR3 reads CASWGQKNQPQHF. CDR3 DNA: TGTGCCAGCTGGGGACAGAAAAATCAGCCCCAGCATTTT. This chain joins TRBV28 and TRBJ1-5; 7 nucleotides agree with TRBD1. Germline CDR1 reads MDHEN; CDR2 reads SYDVKM. This CDR3 is 13 amino acids long. V lost 8 bases to trimming and J lost 4 bases; unmatched junction nucleotides: 5.

The chain links TRBV7-9 to TRBJ2-7; TRBD1 aligns across 7 bases. There are 14 residues in the CDR3. Germline-derived CDR1 and CDR2 are SEHNR and FQNEAQ (reference sequence). V gave up 5 bases and J gave up 3 bases; unmatched junction bases: 7. CDR3 protein: CASSPRDRDYEQYF. The CDR3 bases are TGTGCCAGCAGCCCTCGAGACAGGGACTACGAGCAGTACTTC.

This chain links TRBV9 with TRBJ2-1; a possible D gene is TRBD2 (5 bases). The CDR3 totals 17 residues. Germline assignment: CDR1 SGDLS and CDR2 YYNGEE. V lost 4 bases and J 4 bases, leaving 21 bases between the germline ends. In DNA, the CDR3 is TGTGCCAGCAGCCCCAACCCCCCGGAGGCCTCTTACAATGAGCAGTTCTTC. This encodes CASSPNPPEASYNEQFF. The entire variable domain, with the rest obtained from reference TRBV9 and TRBJ2-1, is as follows: DSGVTQTPKHLITATGQRVTLRCSPRSGDLSVYWYQQSLDQGLQFLIQYYNGEERAKGNILERFSAQQFPDLHSELNLSSLELGDSALYFCASSPNPPEASYNEQFFGPGTRLTVL.

The rearrangement uses TRBV6-4 and TRBJ1-1, with 9 bases lining up with TRBD1. Germline V gene sequence: CDR1 MRHNA, CDR2 SNTAGT. CDR3 length: 14 residues. J was trimmed by 1 base and V by 3 bases; bases with no gene match: 0. The CDR3 DNA reads as TGTGCCAGCAGTGAGGGACAGGGGAACACTGAAGCTTTCTTT. Residues: CASSEGQGNTEAFF.

CDR3 nucleotide sequence: TGTGCCAGCAGTTCCGGACGGGGAAAACTGTTTTTT. This codes for CASSSGRGKLFF. This rearrangement joins TRBV28 to TRBJ1-4; D remains ambiguous. Germline assignment: CDR1 MDHEN and CDR2 SYDVKM. CDR3 size: 12 residues. Between the trimmed V and J ends, which lost 4 bases and 10 bases, there was a span of 10 bases.

The chain employs TRBV5-4 and TRBJ2-7, with D possibly TRBD1 on 6 matching bases. V lost 1 base, J lost 4 bases, and 15 bases lay in between. The CDR3 runs 15 residues. Germline V gene sequence: CDR1 SGHNT, CDR2 YYREEE (reference sequence). In DNA form, the CDR3 reads TGTGCCAGCAGCTTGACCCCTGACAGGATTTACGAGCAGTACTTC. This sequence encodes CASSLTPDRIYEQYF.

A remark on this clone: This sample also contains other DNA sequences that code for the same CDR3. The chain links TRBV6-5 to TRBJ2-7; D ambiguous. Germline CDR1 MNHEY, CDR2 SVGAGI. V lost 5 bases and J 0 bases, leaving 5 bases between the germline ends. CDR3 size: 12 residues. In nucleotides, the CDR3 is TGTGCCAGCAGTCGTAGCTCCTACGAGCAGTACTTC. Protein sequence: CASSRSSYEQYF.

The chain is built from TRBV19 and TRBJ1-1; possibly TRBD1 for D (6 bases). There are 13 residues in the CDR3. Germline V gives CDR1 LNHDA, CDR2 SQIVND (reference sequence). V shed 7 bases and J shed 4 bases, with 13 bases lying between them. The CDR3 DNA sequence: TGTGCCAGTACCCGAGGGGGGGGCACTGAAGCTTTCTTT. It codes for CASTRGGGTEAFF.

The chain uses TRBV2 and TRBJ1-1, with 8 bases that match TRBD1. The junction had 8 bases not matched to a gene; V was cut back by 5 bases and J by 6 bases. The CDR3 has 14 amino acids. Germline CDR1 reads SNHLY; CDR2 reads FYNNEI. DNA of the CDR3: TGTGCCAGCAGTCCGGACAGGGCGAATGCTGAAGCTTTCTTT. As protein: CASSPDRANAEAFF.

The chain has TRBV18 and TRBJ1-4; 7 bases are a match to TRBD1. Losses at the gene ends were 3 bases for V and 2 bases for J; bases not matched to a gene: 3. Germline V lookup: CDR1 KGHSH, CDR2 LQKENI. CDR3 size: 15 residues. CDR3 sequence reads: CASSPQTGTNEKLFF. The DNA for the CDR3 is TGTGCCAGCTCACCCCAGACAGGGACTAATGAAAAACTGTTTTTT.

The V gene is TRBV6-5, the J gene TRBJ1-5; no firm D call. Per the germline V gene, CDR1 is MNHEY and CDR2 is SVGAGI. V shed 6 bases and J shed 6 bases, with 15 bases lying between them. The CDR3 has 14 residues. The CDR3 is CASSKRGWAQPQHF. CDR3 nucleotide sequence: TGTGCCAGCAGCAAAAGAGGGTGGGCTCAGCCCCAGCATTTT.

The chain is built from TRBV27 and TRBJ2-5; the D gene is possibly TRBD1 (6 bases). This CDR3 has 14 residues. Germline V gene data show CDR1 as MNHEY and CDR2 as SMNVEV (reference sequence). Trimming removed 0 bases from V and 4 bases from J, with 9 bases in between. This CDR3 is CASSLSGAVETQYF. DNA for the CDR3: TGTGCCAGCAGTTTATCGGGGGCCGTAGAGACCCAGTACTTC.

The chain is built from TRBV10-3 and TRBJ2-5, with TRBD1 identical over 9 bases. Germline CDR1 is ENHRY and CDR2 is SYGVKD. V trimming: 6 bases; J trimming: 6 bases; junction bases outside the gene matches: 5. The CDR3 contains 13 residues. The CDR3 here is CAISGTGWKTQYF. CDR3 bases: TGTGCCATCAGCGGGACAGGGTGGAAGACCCAGTACTTC.

The CDR3 loop reads CASSRLGQGITEAFF. CDR3 DNA: TGTGCCAGCAGCCGACTGGGACAGGGGATCACTGAAGCTTTCTTT. The chain uses TRBV11-2 and TRBJ1-1, with 10 bases identical to TRBD1. The length of the CDR3 is 15 residues. Losses at the gene ends were 5 bases for V and 4 bases for J; bases not matched to a gene: 7. Per germline, CDR1 SGHAT and CDR2 FQNNGV.

This clone was detected only once. This chain joins TRBV28 and TRBJ2-4; D perhaps matches TRBD2 (6 bases). The germline V gene encodes CDR1 MDHEN and CDR2 SYDVKM. The CDR3 extends over 14 amino acids. V lost 7 bases and J lost 4, with 14 bases in between. The CDR3 DNA reads as TGTGCCAGCACCCCGCTGGAGGGGAAAAACATTCAGTACTTC. It translates to CASTPLEGKNIQYF.

This clone was found once. This sequence joins TRBV10-1 and TRBJ2-1; 7 bases are a match to TRBD2. The junction had 6 bases not matched to a gene; V was cut back by 1 base and J by 6 bases. Germline V gene sequence: CDR1 WNHNN, CDR2 SYGVQD (reference sequence). This CDR3 has 15 amino acids. CDR3 amino acids: CASSEWTRDSNEQFF. The DNA of the CDR3 is TGCGCCAGCAGTGAGTGGACTAGGGATAGCAATGAGCAGTTCTTC.

The rearrangement uses TRBV4-1 and TRBJ2-6; D not certain. This CDR3 region has 16 residues. V lost 1 base and J 0 bases, leaving 7 bases between the germline ends. Germline assignment: CDR1 MGHRA and CDR2 YSYEKL. The CDR3 reads CASSQVGLSGANVLTF. The CDR3 DNA reads as TGCGCCAGCAGCCAAGTCGGTCTCTCTGGGGCCAACGTCCTGACTTTC.

The genes are TRBV9 and TRBJ2-5, with a weak D call TRBD1 (5 bases). CDR1 SGDLS and CDR2 YYNGEE come from the germline V gene. V was trimmed by 4 bases and J by 2 bases, leaving 9 bases between them. The CDR3 is 13 amino acids. CDR3 sequence reads: CASSPTAQETQYF. The CDR3 DNA follows: TGTGCCAGCAGCCCGACAGCTCAAGAGACCCAGTACTTC.

CDR3 loop: CASSGAKDSQNIQYF. The CDR3 nucleotides are TGTGCCAGTAGTGGAGCTAAGGACAGCCAAAACATTCAGTACTTC. The V gene is TRBV19, the J gene TRBJ2-4, with D possibly matching TRBD1 (6 bases). In germline, CDR1 is LNHDA, CDR2 SQIVND (reference sequence). V lost 5 bases, J lost 5 bases, and 16 bases lay in between. The CDR3 extends over 15 amino acids.

The chain couples TRBV11-2 to TRBJ2-7; D possibly corresponds to TRBD1 (5 bases). The V gene lost 5 bases and the J gene lost 2 bases, with 13 bases spanning the gap. CDR3 length: 14 amino acids. Germline lookup yields CDR1 SGHAT and CDR2 FQNNGV. The CDR3 loop reads CASSADRLAYEQYF. CDR3 nucleotide sequence: TGTGCCAGCAGCGCAGACAGACTTGCCTACGAGCAGTACTTC.